The entry below gives a single T cell receptor (beta chain) sequence along with its context. At one end, the junction sequence differs from germline, possibly due to a read error. The data belong to a study of T cells in narcolepsy. The protocol was immunoSEQ multiplex PCR, while the TCRdb copy is restricted to in-frame clones and leaves out a portion. The table has 32,000 or so clones, over 80% seen once; the top ten hold about 0.94%. The source is a human donor with narcolepsy. The material sequenced was CD45RA- memory CD4+ T cells from PBMCs.

The chain's CDR3 is CASSLAAGSVNTIYF. DNA for the CDR3: TGTGCCAGCAGCTTAGCCGCAGGTTCTGTAAACACCATATATTTT. The chain has TRBV7-2 and TRBJ1-3; D not resolved. CDR3 length: 15 amino acids. CDR1 and CDR2 (germline): SGHTA, FQGNSA.